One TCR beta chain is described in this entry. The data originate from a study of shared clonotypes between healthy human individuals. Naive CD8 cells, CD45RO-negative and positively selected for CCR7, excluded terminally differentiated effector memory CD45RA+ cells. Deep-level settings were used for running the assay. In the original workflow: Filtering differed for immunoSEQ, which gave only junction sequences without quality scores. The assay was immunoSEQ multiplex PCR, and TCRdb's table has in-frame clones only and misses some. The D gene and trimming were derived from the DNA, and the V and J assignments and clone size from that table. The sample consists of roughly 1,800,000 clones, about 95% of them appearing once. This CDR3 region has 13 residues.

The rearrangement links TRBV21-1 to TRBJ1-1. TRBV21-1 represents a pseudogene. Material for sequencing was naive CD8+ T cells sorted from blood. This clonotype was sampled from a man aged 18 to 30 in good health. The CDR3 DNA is TGTGCCAGCAGCAAAGCATACGGACCTGAAGCTTTCTTT. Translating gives CASSKAYGPEAFF.